The entry that follows covers one T cell receptor (beta chain) sequence. There is no known antigen for this receptor. The record has no base qualities; no much larger clone is one base away. The sample is drawn from a study of blood T cell repertoires in COVID-19 (dated by TCRdb to 2018 to 2021). For context, the study as a whole: The collaborator samples originated in the United States, Italy and Spain and spanned the acute and convalescent phases of COVID-19. The prospective study material was composed of cDNA or gDNA derived from T cells, B-cell-depleted T cells, or PBMCs. Subjects who had been exposed to COVID-19, were actively infected with it, or had recovered from it provided the deeply sampled blood TCRbeta repertoires that made up the dataset. A freely available public database, intended as a resource for researchers studying the immune response to SARS-CoV-2, is where the repertoires were released. The samples were drawn from the first 160 participants of the ongoing ImmuneRACE study and from over 950 subjects provided by 6 global collaborators. A de-identified subject ID, COVID-19 status, age in years and sex were almost always included in the sample metadata. Where available, HLA class I and class II types were taken from metadata supplied by the sample provider and were not determined by assay-based typing.

Whole blood was collected in K2EDTA tubes by collaborating institutions according to the institutions' own protocols. For TCRbeta analysis, collaborators shipped samples in one of three forms: frozen whole blood, isolated PBMCs, or DNA extracted from either of those sample types. TCRbeta CDR3 regions were amplified from genomic DNA by means of the immunoSEQ Assay, a bias-controlled multiplex PCR. In the authors' own workflow: Nucleated cell counts per sample were estimated from amplification of reference gene primers within the assay. To quantify the absolute abundance of each unique TCRbeta CDR3 rearrangement, sequence reads were collapsed and filtered. For each sample, productive Simpson clonality was calculated as the square root of Simpson's diversity index across productive rearrangements. Here the immuneACCESS table is served through TCRdb, limited to in-frame sequences with V and J called. Missing clones are a known gap in these copies; in checked studies unresolved V genes cover under half, and the rest lacks a known reason. That table gives V, J and clone size, and the DNA gave D and trimming. This sample holds about 140,000 clones; 78% were observed only once. Less than 2% of the sample is taken by the ten largest.

V gives up 3 bases and J gives up 11 bases, and the segment between their germline ends measures 12 bases. The CDR3 sequence holds 12 residues, the cysteine and phenylalanine included. Left in the record is the CDR3 DNA by itself, 36 bases read in frame from the first base. The germline V gene (reference sequence) yields LNHDA for CDR1 and SQIVND for CDR2. Paper-wide results and their limitations: How much clinical and demographic metadata was included differed by source and by participant, and the metadata was provided uncurated.

Sequencing was carried out using peripheral blood. The rearrangement combines TRBV19 with TRBJ2-3; TRBD2 is a weak D gene call, 6 bases matching. This TCR derives from a woman aged 60-70 years with acute or convalescent COVID-19. The CDR3 protein sequence reads: CASSIGTRVQYF. In nucleotide form, the sequence is TGTGCCAGTAGTATCGGGACTCGTGTGCAGTATTTT.